This T cell receptor (beta chain) was captured by sequencing in a study of identical twins. General study results and limits: Fewer insertions marked abundant cord blood beta clonotypes; young adult naive trended weakly, memory not at all.

CDR1 and CDR2 (germline): MNHEY, SMNVEV (reference sequence). This CDR3 region has 13 residues. V lost 5 bases and J 6 bases, leaving 10 bases between the germline ends. On this clonotype itself: What it binds is not known.

A single record per CDR3 protein comes from TCRdb applying MiXCR to the 5' RACE reads. The sample has roughly 1.6 million distinct CDR3 sequences, about 30% seen once; the top ten hold 0.25% to 0.3%. The sequencing input was cord blood. V is TRBV27 and J is TRBJ1-4; TRBD1 is a possible D gene (5 bases). This TCR came from a newborn girl in good health. The CDR3 protein is CASSQRRDEKLFF. Written as DNA, the CDR3 is TGTGCCAGCAGTCAGCGCAGGGATGAAAAACTGTTTTTT.